The clone carrying this TCR beta chain was observed once. This record comes from a study of blood T cell repertoires in COVID-19. Germline trimming cut 5 bases from V and 6 bases from J; bases unmatched to any gene: 6. Germline loops: CDR1 SGHTA, CDR2 FQGTGA. CDR3 length: 15 amino acids. Some clones are missing from TCRdb's copy, which holds only in-frame ones; the method was immunoSEQ multiplex PCR. The sample has some 120,000 clones; roughly 85% are singletons. Input material: peripheral blood. The receptor was derived from an older man with active or convalescent COVID-19. The chain carries TRBV7-3 and TRBJ2-2, with 10 positions matching TRBD1. The CDR3 sequence: CASSLPGQGSGELFF. CDR3 DNA: TGTGCCAGCAGCCTCCCGGGACAGGGGTCCGGGGAGCTGTTTTTT. The complete variable domain, with remaining parts taken from reference TRBV7-3 and TRBJ2-2, reads GAGVSQTPSNKVTEKGKYVELRCDPISGHTALYWYRQSLGQGPEFLIYFQGTGAADDSGLPNDRFFAVRPEGSVSTLKIQRTERGDSAVYLCASSLPGQGSGELFFGEGSRLTVL.